What follows describes a single T cell receptor beta chain. The specificity of this receptor is unknown. No quality values exist for individual bases; no much larger clone is one base distant. The label giving this sample's treatment or condition can be read as: live attenuated yellow fever vaccine strain. Two biological replicates of bulk PBMCs were collected at each blood-draw timepoint. PBMCs were isolated from peripheral blood using a standard Ficoll-Paque protocol. TriZol was used to extract RNA from bulk PBMCs, CD4 and CD8 fractions, and dextramer-positive and dextramer-negative fractions. This sample is part of a study of T cells after yellow fever vaccination (dated by TCRdb to between 2017 and 2020). With regard to the full study: Libraries from fractions with low cell numbers were prepared with the SMART-Seq v4 Ultra Low Input RNA kit. To track T-cell clones before and after primary and booster YFV17D yellow fever vaccination, bulk TCR alpha and beta repertoires were sequenced longitudinally. Two healthy male donors, one aged 18 to 30 and one aged 30 to 39 years, were included in the cohort. Blood was collected at multiple timepoints before and after primary and secondary immunization, and bulk PBMC replicates and cell subsets were isolated.

TCR cDNA was made using 5'RACE template switching, a step that added a universal primer site and unique molecular identifiers. Priming for cDNA synthesis came from both the TCR alpha and TCR beta constant segments. Library amplification involved two PCR steps, and the second step added sample barcodes and sequencing adapters. Sequencing of libraries was done on Illumina HiSeq 2500 (2x100 bp) or NovaSeq (2x150 bp). As for the authors' bioinformatics: MIGEC was used to demultiplex reads and collapse the reads into UMI consensus sequences, and MiXCR was used for V(D)J alignment. Using edgeR on replicate PBMC samples, clonotypes were called vaccine-responding if FDR was below 0.01 and the log2 fold change was above 5 up to day 15. Each bulk clonotype was labeled CD4 or CD8 based on which sequenced repertoire, CD4 or CD8, contained the clonotype at higher abundance. TCRdb took the public reads, trimmed them with fastp at Q25, ran MiXCR for clone calling and kept in-frame beta chains. Here each entry gathers all rows of one CDR3 protein and keeps the most common genes and DNA. These V and J calls derive from TCRdb rather than the authors' analysis. Within this sample are hundreds of thousands of distinct CDR3 sequences, with roughly a fifth of them counted one time only. The ten largest account for roughly an eighth of the sample.

General study outcomes and caveats: A small share of clonotypes was detected in both CD4 and CD8 compartments, with the overlap likely arising from convergent recombination. After the booster, most clones that had expanded after primary vaccination were detected again (around 95% of CD4 and 88% of CD8), suggesting broad maintenance of memory. Because abundant contaminating clonotypes from the bulk population could be contained in FACS-sorted repertoires, computational filtering was required. Compared with the primary T-cell response, the secondary T-cell response was faster but weaker, reaching its peak on day 5 rather than on day 15. Because the study included only two donors, the extent to which the findings can be generalized is limited.

The germline ends are 8 bases apart after V is trimmed by 3 bases and J by 2 bases. From the cysteine up to the phenylalanine, the CDR3 has a length of 13 residues. The only DNA kept is the CDR3, 39 bases in frame from the first base. The TCR was taken from a man aged 25-45 years who received the YFV17D yellow fever vaccine. The specimen comprised PBMCs, sampled 15 days after the yellow fever booster vaccination. In this chain, TRBV12-3 or TRBV12-4 is recombined with TRBJ2-7; the D segment cannot be called with confidence. The CDR3: CASSFRRTYEQYF. DNA sequence: TGTGCCAGCAGTTTTCGCAGAACCTACGAGCAGTACTTC.